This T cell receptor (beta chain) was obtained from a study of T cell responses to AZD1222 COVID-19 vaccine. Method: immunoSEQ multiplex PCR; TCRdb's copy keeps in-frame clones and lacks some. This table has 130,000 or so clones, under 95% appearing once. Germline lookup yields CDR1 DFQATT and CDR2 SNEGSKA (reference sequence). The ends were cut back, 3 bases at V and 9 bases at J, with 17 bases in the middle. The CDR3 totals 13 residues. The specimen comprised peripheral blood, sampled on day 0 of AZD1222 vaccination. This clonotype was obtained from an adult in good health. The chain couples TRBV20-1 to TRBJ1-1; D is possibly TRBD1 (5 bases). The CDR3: CSASRQILSQAFF. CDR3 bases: TGCAGTGCTAGTAGACAGATTCTATCCCAAGCTTTCTTT.